This T cell receptor (beta chain) was found in a study of blood T cell repertoires in COVID-19. Background on the study: The origin of the acute and convalescent COVID-19 samples was the United States, Italy and Spain. PBMCs, B-cell-depleted T cells, or T cells provided the cDNA or gDNA that made up the material.

As handled by the study authors: The assay estimated nucleated cells by amplifying reference gene primers. The table came from immunoSEQ multiplex PCR; TCRdb's copy has only in-frame clones and leaves some out. The D gene and trimming were derived from the DNA, and the V and J assignments and clone size from that table. The data contain about 130,000 clones, roughly four fifths of them singletons. Trimming removed 5 bases at V and 1 base at J, with 5 bases between. This CDR3 spans 11 amino acids. Germline values: CDR1 SQVTM, CDR2 ANQGSEA. The source material was peripheral blood. The TCR comes from a man aged 60 to 69 with acute or convalescent COVID-19. J is TRBJ1-1 and V is TRBV29-1; D might be TRBD1 (5 bases). The CDR3 spells CSVQGNTEAFF. For the CDR3, the DNA is TGCAGCGTTCAGGGGAACACTGAAGCTTTCTTT.